A selection of T cell receptor beta chains follows, all from one sample in a study of blood T cell repertoires in COVID-19. Method: immunoSEQ multiplex PCR; TCRdb's copy keeps in-frame clones and lacks some. The sample has fewer than 110,000 clones; around 92% are singletons. The sample consisted of peripheral blood. The receptors were gathered from a man in his forties or fifties with active or convalescent COVID-19. Each CDR3 is given with its conserved first and last residue. A D gene is named only where the DNA matches it firmly. Rows give clone size only sometimes, using once, few, many, or a class for an expanded clone.

NA	NA	TRBJ1-4	TRBV30	CAWSRDGGNEKLFF	TGTGCCTGGAGTCGTGATGGAGGGAATGAAAAACTGTTTTTT
NA	NA	TRBJ1-1	TRBV7-2	CASSRIRGDTEAFF	TGTGCCAGCAGCCGGATACGGGGGGACACTGAAGCTTTCTTT
NA	NA	TRBJ2-7	TRBV5-1	CASSLDLRSYEQYF	TGCGCCAGCAGCCTGGACTTGAGGTCCTACGAGCAGTACTTC
NA	TRBD2	TRBJ2-3	TRBV7-8	CASSSTGLAGVYTQYF	TGTGCCAGCAGCTCCACGGGACTAGCGGGAGTTTATACGCAGTATTTT
NA	NA	TRBJ1-1	TRBV2	CASFAVNTEAFF	TGTGCCAGCTTTGCAGTTAACACTGAAGCTTTCTTT
NA	TRBD1	TRBJ2-2	TRBV30	CAWSGQGVPTGELFF	TGTGCCTGGAGCGGACAGGGAGTTCCCACCGGGGAGCTGTTTTTT
NA	NA	TRBJ2-3	TRBV9	CASSVSGNTDTQYF	TGTGCCAGCAGCGTAAGCGGTAACACAGATACGCAGTATTTT
NA	NA	TRBJ1-2	TRBV12-5	CASGLVLGNSDYGYTF	TGTGCTAGTGGTTTGGTACTGGGCAATTCCGACTATGGCTACACCTTC
few	NA	TRBJ1-2	TRBV7-9	CASSLYINYGYTF	TGTGCCAGCAGCTTATACATTAACTATGGCTACACCTTC
once	NA	TRBJ1-1	TRBV6-5	CASSPGTEAFF	TGTGCCAGCAGTCCGGGTACTGAAGCTTTCTTT
NA	TRBD1	TRBJ1-5	TRBV28	CASTRTGEGDQPQHF	TGTGCCAGCACTCGGACAGGGGAAGGCGATCAGCCCCAGCATTTT
once	TRBD1	TRBJ1-3	TRBV6-2/TRBV6-3	CASSPGQGLGGNTIYF	TGTGCCAGCAGCCCTGGACAGGGTTTAGGTGGAAACACCATATATTTT
NA	TRBD1	TRBJ1-1	TRBV18	CASSPRTGGPMNTEAFF	TGTGCCAGCTCACCAAGGACAGGGGGCCCCATGAACACTGAAGCTTTCTTT
NA	NA	TRBJ1-1	TRBV5-4	CASSLAGRVNTEAFF	TGTGCCAGCAGCTTGGCCGGTCGGGTGAACACTGAAGCTTTCTTT
NA	NA	TRBJ2-5	TRBV7-2	CASSLDGGSHETQYF	TGTGCCAGCAGCTTAGATGGGGGCTCTCATGAGACCCAGTACTTC
NA	NA	TRBJ1-1	TRBV7-2	CASSRPGIGSTEAFF	TGTGCCAGCAGCCGCCCCGGGATCGGGAGCACTGAAGCTTTCTTT
NA	TRBD2	TRBJ2-4	TRBV28	CASSRREGGKNIQYF	TGTGCCAGCAGTAGGCGGGAGGGGGGGAAAAACATTCAGTACTTC
NA	TRBD1	TRBJ2-5	TRBV19	CASSIGGQGPRETQYF	TGTGCCAGTAGTATTGGGGGACAGGGGCCTCGGGAGACCCAGTACTTC
NA	TRBD1	TRBJ2-3	TRBV7-3	CASSAMDRWGTDTQYF	TGTGCCAGCAGCGCCATGGACAGGTGGGGCACAGATACGCAGTATTTT
NA	NA	TRBJ1-5	TRBV6-2/TRBV6-3	CASSYRYGGQPQHF	TGTGCCAGCAGTTACCGTTACGGAGGTCAGCCCCAGCATTTT
once	TRBD1	TRBJ1-2	TRBV7-9	CASSLEPGQGGYGYTF	TGTGCCAGCAGCTTAGAGCCGGGACAGGGGGGCTATGGCTACACCTTC
few	NA	TRBJ2-1	TRBV5-6	CASSFFGEQFF	TGTGCCAGCAGCTTTTTCGGTGAGCAGTTCTTC
NA	TRBD2	TRBJ2-3	TRBV4-3	CASSQGTSGPEGTDTQYF	TGCGCCAGCAGCCAAGGGACTAGCGGGCCGGAAGGCACAGATACGCAGTATTTT
NA	NA	TRBJ2-1	TRBV11-1	CASSSLGGVGEQFF	TGTGCCAGCAGCTCTCTCGGGGGAGTTGGTGAGCAGTTCTTC
NA	NA	TRBJ2-7	TRBV9	CASSVQASYEQYF	TGTGCCAGCAGCGTACAGGCGTCCTACGAGCAGTACTTC
few	TRBD2	TRBJ2-7	TRBV3-1/TRBV3-2	CASSHRGLAGGEQYF	TGTGCCAGCAGCCACCGCGGACTAGCGGGAGGGGAGCAGTACTTC
NA	NA	TRBJ2-2	TRBV18	CASSPRQWSGELFF	TGTGCCAGCTCACCTCGACAGTGGTCCGGGGAGCTGTTTTTT
NA	NA	TRBJ1-6	TRBV5-1	CASSLGQDNSPLHF	TGCGCCAGCAGCTTGGGACAGGATAATTCACCCCTCCACTTT
NA	NA	TRBJ1-6	TRBV28	CASRGGVDSPHTSPLHF	TGTGCCAGCAGAGGGGGGGTTGACTCCCCCCATACTTCACCCCTCCACTTT
NA	TRBD1	TRBJ1-1	TRBV28	CASGPTGWNTEAFF	TGTGCCAGCGGCCCGACAGGGTGGAACACTGAAGCTTTCTTT
NA	NA	TRBJ1-1	TRBV7-2	CASSLQLTNTEAFF	TGTGCCAGCAGCCTACAGCTGACGAACACTGAAGCTTTCTTT
NA	NA	TRBJ2-2	TRBV3-1/TRBV3-2	CASSQVALNTGELFF	TGTGCCAGCAGCCAAGTAGCGCTTAACACCGGGGAGCTGTTTTTT
NA	NA	TRBJ1-5	TRBV6-1	CASSENDLRGQPQHF	TGTGCCAGCAGTGAAAACGACCTGAGGGGGCAGCCCCAGCATTTT
NA	NA	TRBJ1-2	TRBV7-9	CASTKNTYGYTF	TGTGCCAGCACCAAGAACACCTATGGCTACACCTTC
NA	TRBD1	TRBJ1-2	TRBV9	CASSGPTGLDGYTF	TGTGCCAGCAGCGGGCCGACAGGGTTAGATGGCTACACCTTC
NA	NA	TRBJ1-6	TRBV9	CASSVGPGDSPLHF	TGTGCCAGCAGCGTAGGGCCGGGGGATTCACCCCTCCACTTT
NA	NA	TRBJ2-5	TRBV15	CATSRDWQTQYF	TGTGCCACCAGCAGAGATTGGCAGACCCAGTACTTC
once	TRBD1	TRBJ2-5	TRBV11-2	CASSPGTGAETQYF	TGTGCCAGCAGCCCAGGGACAGGGGCTGAGACCCAGTACTTC
NA	TRBD1	TRBJ2-2	TRBV3-1/TRBV3-2	CASRPWTGDPGELFF	TGTGCCAGCAGGCCTTGGACAGGGGATCCCGGGGAGCTGTTTTTT
NA	NA	TRBJ2-7	TRBV5-1	CASSLTGLTYEQYF	TGCGCCAGCAGCTTGACGGGACTGACCTACGAGCAGTACTTC
NA	NA	TRBJ2-3	TRBV12-3/TRBV12-4	CASIIQQGDTQYF	TGTGCCAGCATCATACAACAGGGAGATACGCAGTATTTT